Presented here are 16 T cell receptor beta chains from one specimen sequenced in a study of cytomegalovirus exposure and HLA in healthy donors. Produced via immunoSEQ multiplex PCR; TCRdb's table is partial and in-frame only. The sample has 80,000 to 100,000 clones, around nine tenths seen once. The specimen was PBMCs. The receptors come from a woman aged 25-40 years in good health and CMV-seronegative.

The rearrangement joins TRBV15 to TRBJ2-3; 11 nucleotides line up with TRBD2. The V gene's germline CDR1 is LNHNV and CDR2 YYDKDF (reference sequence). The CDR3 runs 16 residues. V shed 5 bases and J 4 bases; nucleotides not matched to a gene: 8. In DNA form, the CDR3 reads TGTGCCACCAGCGAAACTAGCGGGAGTGGTGCAGATACGCAGTATTTT. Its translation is CATSETSGSGADTQYF.

The CDR3: CASSSGLAGANVQHTDTQYF. The CDR3 DNA sequence: TGTGCCAGCAGCTCGGGACTAGCGGGAGCCAACGTGCAGCACACAGATACGCAGTATTTT. This chain joins TRBV11-3 and TRBJ2-3, with 14 nucleotides matching TRBD2. With 4 bases clipped from V and 2 bases from J, the junction kept 14 bases outside the gene matches. Per the germline V gene, CDR1 is SGHNT and CDR2 is YENEEA. The CDR3 covers 20 residues. Filled out from reference TRBV11-3 and TRBJ2-3, the complete variable domain reads EAGVVQSPRYKIIEKKQPVAFWCNPISGHNTLYWYLQNLGQGPELLIRYENEEAVDDSQLPKDRFSAERLKGVDSTLKIQPAELGDSAVYLCASSSGLAGANVQHTDTQYFGPGTRLTVL.

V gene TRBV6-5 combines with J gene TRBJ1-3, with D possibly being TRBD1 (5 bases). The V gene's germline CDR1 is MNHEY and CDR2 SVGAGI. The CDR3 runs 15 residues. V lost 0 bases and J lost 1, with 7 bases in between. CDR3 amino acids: CASSYSKGSGNTIYF. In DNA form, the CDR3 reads TGTGCCAGCAGTTACTCTAAGGGGTCTGGAAACACCATATATTTT.

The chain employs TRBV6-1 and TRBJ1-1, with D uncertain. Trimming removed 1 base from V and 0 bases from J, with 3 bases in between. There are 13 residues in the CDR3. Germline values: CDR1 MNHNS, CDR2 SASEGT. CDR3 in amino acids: CASSEGLNTEAFF. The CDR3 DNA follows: TGTGCCAGCAGTGAAGGGCTGAACACTGAAGCTTTCTTT.

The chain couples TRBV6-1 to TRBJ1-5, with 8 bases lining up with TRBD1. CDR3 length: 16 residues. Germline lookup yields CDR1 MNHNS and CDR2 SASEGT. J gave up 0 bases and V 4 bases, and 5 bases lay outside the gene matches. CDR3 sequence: CASSATGANSNQPQHF. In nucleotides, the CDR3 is TGTGCCAGCAGTGCGACAGGGGCTAATAGCAATCAGCCCCAGCATTTT.

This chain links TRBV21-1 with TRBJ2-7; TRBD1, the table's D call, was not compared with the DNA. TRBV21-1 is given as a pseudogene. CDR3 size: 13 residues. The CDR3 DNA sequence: TGTGCCAGCAGCAAAGGTACAACCTACGAGCAGTACTTC. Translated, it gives CASSKGTTYEQYF.

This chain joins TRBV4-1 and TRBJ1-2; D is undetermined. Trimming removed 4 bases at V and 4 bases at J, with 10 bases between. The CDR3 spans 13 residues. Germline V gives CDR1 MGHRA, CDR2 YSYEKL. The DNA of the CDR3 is TGCGCCAGCAGCCCCGGGGAGGTCTATGGCTACACCTTC. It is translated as CASSPGEVYGYTF.

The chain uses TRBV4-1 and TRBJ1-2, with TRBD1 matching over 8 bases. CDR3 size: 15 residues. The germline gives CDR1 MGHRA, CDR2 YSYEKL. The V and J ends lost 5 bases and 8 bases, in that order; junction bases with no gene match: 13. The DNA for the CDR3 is TGCGCCAGCAGCAAACTCCGGACAGGGACTGGGGGCTACACCTTC. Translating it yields CASSKLRTGTGGYTF.

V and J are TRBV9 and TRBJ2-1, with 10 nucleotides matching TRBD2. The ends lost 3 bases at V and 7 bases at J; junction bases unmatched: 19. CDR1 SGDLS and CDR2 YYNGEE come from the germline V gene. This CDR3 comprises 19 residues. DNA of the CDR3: TGTGCCAGCAGCGCCGTCCCACCTAGTCTAGCGGGAGTGTCGAATGAGCAGTTCTTC. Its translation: CASSAVPPSLAGVSNEQFF. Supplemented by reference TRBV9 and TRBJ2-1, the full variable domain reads DSGVTQTPKHLITATGQRVTLRCSPRSGDLSVYWYQQSLDQGLQFLIQYYNGEERAKGNILERFSAQQFPDLHSELNLSSLELGDSALYFCASSAVPPSLAGVSNEQFFGPGTRLTVL.

The CDR3 DNA is TGTGCCAGCAGCTTAGGGACAGGGAAGGATGAAGCTTTCTTT. Residues: CASSLGTGKDEAFF. This chain links TRBV7-9 with TRBJ1-1; 8 bases agree with TRBD1. This CDR3 is built from 14 residues. Per the germline V gene, CDR1 is SEHNR and CDR2 is FQNEAQ (reference sequence). V lost 1 base to trimming and J lost 7 bases; unmatched junction nucleotides: 5.

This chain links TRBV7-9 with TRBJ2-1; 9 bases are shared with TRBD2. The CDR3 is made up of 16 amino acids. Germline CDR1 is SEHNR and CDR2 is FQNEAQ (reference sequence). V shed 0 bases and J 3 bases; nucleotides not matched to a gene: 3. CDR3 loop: CASSLALAGSYNEQFF. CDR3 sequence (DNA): TGTGCCAGCAGCTTAGCCCTAGCGGGGAGCTACAATGAGCAGTTCTTC.

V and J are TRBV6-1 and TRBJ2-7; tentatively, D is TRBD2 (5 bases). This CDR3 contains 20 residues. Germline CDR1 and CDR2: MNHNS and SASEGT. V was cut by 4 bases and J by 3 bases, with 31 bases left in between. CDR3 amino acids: CASSVPFDEWVEGSLYEQYF. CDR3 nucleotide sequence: TGTGCCAGCAGTGTCCCTTTCGATGAATGGGTTGAGGGCTCCCTCTACGAGCAGTACTTC.

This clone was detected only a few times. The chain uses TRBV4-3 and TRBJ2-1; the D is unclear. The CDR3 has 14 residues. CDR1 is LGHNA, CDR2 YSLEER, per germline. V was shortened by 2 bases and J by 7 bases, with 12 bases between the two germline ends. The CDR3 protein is CASSQRDWLNEQFF. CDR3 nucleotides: TGCGCCAGCAGCCAAAGAGACTGGTTAAATGAGCAGTTCTTC.

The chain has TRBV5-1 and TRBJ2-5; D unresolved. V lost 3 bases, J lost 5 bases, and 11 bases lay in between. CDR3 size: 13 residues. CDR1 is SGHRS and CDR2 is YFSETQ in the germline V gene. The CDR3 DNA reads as TGCGCCAGCAGCTCCCTTTTCCAGGAGACCCAGTACTTC. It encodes CASSSLFQETQYF.

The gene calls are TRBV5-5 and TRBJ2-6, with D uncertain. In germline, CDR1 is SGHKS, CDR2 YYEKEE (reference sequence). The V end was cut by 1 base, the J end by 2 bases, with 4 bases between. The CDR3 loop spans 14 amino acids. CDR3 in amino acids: CASSLFTGANVLTF. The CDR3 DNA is TGTGCCAGCAGCTTGTTTACTGGGGCCAACGTCCTGACTTTC.

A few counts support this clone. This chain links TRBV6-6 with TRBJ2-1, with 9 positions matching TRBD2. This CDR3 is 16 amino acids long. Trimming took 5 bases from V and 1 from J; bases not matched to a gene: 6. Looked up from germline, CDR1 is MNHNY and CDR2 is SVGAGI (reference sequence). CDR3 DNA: TGTGCCAGCAGTCCACTAGCGGGCCGATCCTACAATGAGCAGTTCTTC. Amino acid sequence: CASSPLAGRSYNEQFF.